This is a list of T cell receptor beta chains from one sample in a study of T cell repertoires in cytomegalovirus infection. A single record per CDR3 protein comes from TCRdb applying MiXCR to the reads. In the table there are approximately 280,000 distinct CDR3 sequences, around 20% of which are singletons. No antigens are known for them. The material sequenced was cultured PBMCs, taken from culture after CMV antigen stimulation. The receptors were sampled from a human donor in good health (CMV status not recorded). Some clones in this sample may be carry-over from other donors' samples. The CDR3 runs from the conserved cysteine through the conserved F or W. D genes are given only for firm matches. Not every row has a clone size; where given, it reads once, few, many or a size class.

abundance: many
d_gene: TRBD2
v_gene: TRBV7-7
j_gene: TRBJ2-2
CDR3aa: CASSLMAGGPTGELFF

abundance: -
d_gene: TRBD2
v_gene: TRBV6-1
j_gene: TRBJ2-3
CDR3aa: CASSASLAGEIYF

abundance: few
d_gene: TRBD1
v_gene: TRBV9
j_gene: TRBJ2-5
CDR3aa: CASSARDRGGETQYF

abundance: few
d_gene: -
v_gene: TRBV7-8
j_gene: TRBJ2-5
CDR3aa: CASSLEGGNGETQYF

abundance: -
d_gene: -
v_gene: TRBV7-2
j_gene: TRBJ2-3
CDR3aa: CASSPPLSTDTQYF

abundance: few
d_gene: -
v_gene: TRBV19
j_gene: TRBJ2-1
CDR3aa: CATLPGSSYNEQFF

abundance: many
d_gene: TRBD1
v_gene: TRBV7-2
j_gene: TRBJ1-1
CDR3aa: CASSPRGPTGGLNTEAFF

abundance: -
d_gene: -
v_gene: TRBV24-1
j_gene: TRBJ2-4
CDR3aa: CATSETALGQNIQYF

abundance: many
d_gene: TRBD1
v_gene: TRBV7-2
j_gene: TRBJ1-2
CDR3aa: CASSFQGADYGYTF

abundance: many
d_gene: TRBD2
v_gene: TRBV10-3
j_gene: TRBJ2-1
CDR3aa: CAISELAGKQFF

abundance: -
d_gene: -
v_gene: TRBV4-1
j_gene: TRBJ1-4
CDR3aa: CASSQPEMQPKLFF

abundance: many
d_gene: TRBD2
v_gene: TRBV24-1
j_gene: TRBJ2-1
CDR3aa: CATSDALAGHYNEQFF

abundance: -
d_gene: TRBD2
v_gene: TRBV7-2
j_gene: TRBJ2-3
CDR3aa: CASSLEGGSVDTQYF

abundance: few
d_gene: -
v_gene: TRBV19
j_gene: TRBJ2-5
CDR3aa: CAIAEGRETQYF

abundance: -
d_gene: -
v_gene: TRBV19
j_gene: TRBJ1-1
CDR3aa: CASSISLEAFF

abundance: few
d_gene: -
v_gene: TRBV6-5
j_gene: TRBJ2-2
CDR3aa: CASSYSKGSGELFF

abundance: -
d_gene: -
v_gene: TRBV6-5
j_gene: TRBJ2-7
CDR3aa: CASRDTLSYEQYF

abundance: -
d_gene: -
v_gene: TRBV6-2/TRBV6-3
j_gene: TRBJ1-5
CDR3aa: CASRRDISNQPQHF

abundance: many
d_gene: -
v_gene: TRBV12-3/TRBV12-4
j_gene: TRBJ1-2
CDR3aa: CASSPGSGYGYTF